The rows below give T cell receptor beta chains drawn from one sample of a study of blood T cell repertoires in COVID-19. TCRdb's table, derived via immunoSEQ multiplex PCR, lists solely in-frame clones and lacks some. Of approximately 260,000 clones in the sample, around 84% were seen once. The sample taken for sequencing was PBMCs or T cells enriched from blood (not recorded which). Receptors originate from a man aged 25 to 45 with acute COVID-19. Each CDR3 is given without its conserved first and last residue. A D gene is named only where the DNA matches it firmly. Clone size is shown for a subset of rows, as once, few, many or a class of expanded clone.

size	J	D	V	CDR3
-	TRBJ1-2	-	TRBV24-1	ATSDLRGGYT
-	TRBJ2-5	TRBD2	TRBV29-1	SVVTSGGEETQY
-	TRBJ1-1	-	TRBV6-1	ASSEAGQGLMNTEAF
-	TRBJ2-4	TRBD2	TRBV7-2	ASSPSGSAANIQY
-	TRBJ1-2	-	TRBV5-1	ASSQEGQISNYGYT
-	TRBJ1-1	TRBD1	TRBV11-2	ASSFDRVAEAF
few	TRBJ1-6	-	TRBV6-2/TRBV6-3	ASSFAFIGVNSPLH
-	TRBJ1-5	-	TRBV30	AWSLGHYSNQPQH
few	TRBJ2-1	TRBD2	TRBV30	AWSVGREGRGEQF
many	TRBJ2-1	-	TRBV6-4	ASSVNSYNEQF
once	TRBJ1-1	-	TRBV11-2	ASSLTGTEAF
once	TRBJ2-1	TRBD2	TRBV5-6	ASSLVAGGPNEQF
-	TRBJ2-1	-	TRBV12-3/TRBV12-4	ASSSSPNEQF
few	TRBJ1-3	-	TRBV7-2	ASSPYGTSGNTIY
-	TRBJ2-1	TRBD2	TRBV11-3	ASSPRTSGRALGGNEQF
few	TRBJ2-6	-	TRBV19	ASSTTMSATGANVLT
-	TRBJ1-2	-	TRBV20-1	SAAGSGYT
-	TRBJ2-5	TRBD1	TRBV6-5	ASRRTGGETQY
-	TRBJ2-1	TRBD2	TRBV7-3	ASSLLTSGNHEQF
-	TRBJ1-2	-	TRBV24-1	ATSERNYGYT
few	TRBJ1-1	-	TRBV6-5	ASTGRQKGTEAF
-	TRBJ1-6	-	TRBV6-5	ASNNGGGNSPLH
-	TRBJ1-1	-	TRBV25-1	ASSPNTEAF
-	TRBJ2-2	-	TRBV2	ASSVLSGTGELF
-	TRBJ1-1	-	TRBV9	ASSVFSQATNTEAF
-	TRBJ2-3	-	TRBV19	ASRKLAASTDTQY
few	TRBJ2-2	-	TRBV11-3	ASSLARNTGELF
-	TRBJ2-2	-	TRBV5-6	ASRSRGGFTGELF
-	TRBJ2-2	-	TRBV9	ASSVSGELF
-	TRBJ1-2	-	TRBV28	ARGGGTNYGYT
-	TRBJ2-1	TRBD2	TRBV9	ASSADVGLAGVGNEQF
-	TRBJ2-5	TRBD1	TRBV7-9	ASSFVRDRGQETQY
-	TRBJ1-4	TRBD1	TRBV25-1	ASSGQGPSEKLF
few	TRBJ1-6	TRBD1	TRBV28	ASSSGQGLFIH
-	TRBJ2-1	TRBD2	TRBV7-3	ASSYLAGDYNEQF
-	TRBJ2-3	TRBD1	TRBV7-2	ASSGLGQGEDTQY
-	TRBJ2-6	TRBD2	TRBV5-1	ASSPGLAGISGANVLT
-	TRBJ2-1	TRBD1	TRBV5-6	ASSVTGGAGNEQF
-	TRBJ2-2	TRBD1	TRBV10-2	ASGRQGAETGELF
once	TRBJ2-1	-	TRBV9	ASSLDSSNNEQF
many	TRBJ1-6	-	TRBV27	ASTYNRVNSPLH
few	TRBJ2-2	TRBD2	TRBV7-8	ASSRETSGSLNTGELF
-	TRBJ1-3	-	TRBV18	ASSPLSPPTGNTIY
-	TRBJ1-6	-	TRBV2	ASTGQGNSPLH
once	TRBJ2-5	-	TRBV7-9	ASSPKTARLGETQY
-	TRBJ1-1	TRBD1	TRBV27	ASSLQGVGNTEAF
-	TRBJ2-1	-	TRBV3-1/TRBV3-2	ASSLQGGARYYNEQF
-	TRBJ2-1	TRBD2	TRBV4-2	ASRPQAGGNNEQF
few	TRBJ2-5	TRBD1	TRBV2	ASKGTEETQY
-	TRBJ1-5	TRBD1	TRBV5-6	ASSLFGQGDGQPQH
-	TRBJ1-3	-	TRBV5-8	ASSLPYGGASGNTIY
-	TRBJ1-2	-	TRBV14	ASSQGPNYGYT